One and the same sample provided the 23 T cell receptor beta chains below, sequenced in a study. Assay used: immunoSEQ multiplex PCR; TCRdb lists only in-frame clones, some missing. The table includes about 68,000 clones, about 93% detected once. The sequencing input was PBMCs. The receptors originated from a man between 35 and 55 years old with rheumatoid arthritis.

The rearrangement links TRBV7-2 to TRBJ1-5, with TRBD1 matching 7 bases. The trim removed 3 bases at V and 3 bases at J, leaving 8 bases unmatched. There are 16 residues in the CDR3. The germline V gene encodes CDR1 SGHTA and CDR2 FQGNSA. CDR3 nucleotides: TGTGCCAGCAGCTTGTCGGGGACAGAGCTCAATCAGCCCCAGCATTTT. Translation gives CASSLSGTELNQPQHF.

The rearrangement links TRBV11-2 to TRBJ2-7; 8 bases are shared with TRBD2. Germline CDR1 is SGHAT and CDR2 is FQNNGV. V lost 2 bases and J lost 6; bases outside the gene matches: 6. This CDR3 has 14 residues. This chain's CDR3 is CASSLIAGRGEQYF. The CDR3 bases are TGTGCCAGCAGCTTAATAGCGGGAAGGGGCGAGCAGTACTTC.

In DNA form, the CDR3 reads TGTGCCAGCAGGGGGGACAGGGGAGATGAGCAGTTCTTC. Residues: CASRGDRGDEQFF. The chain joins TRBV6-6 to TRBJ2-1; 10 bases agree with TRBD1. Trimming cost V 6 bases and J 8 bases; bases outside gene matches: 4. The CDR3 spans 13 residues. Germline V CDR1 and CDR2: MNHNY, SVGAGI (reference sequence).

The genes are TRBV30 and TRBJ1-2; 7 bases agree with TRBD1. CDR3 length: 14 amino acids. Trimming removed 1 base from V and 8 bases from J; junction bases left unmatched: 10. Germline V lookup: CDR1 GTSNPN, CDR2 SVGIG (reference sequence). CDR3 amino acids: CAWSGAQGGEGYTF. CDR3 DNA sequence: TGTGCCTGGAGTGGGGCCCAGGGGGGAGAAGGCTACACCTTC.

The chain uses TRBV5-1 and TRBJ1-1, with TRBD1 identical over 7 bases. Losses at the gene ends were 4 bases for V and 1 base for J; bases not matched to a gene: 4. The CDR3 consists of 14 residues. Germline V lookup: CDR1 SGHRS, CDR2 YFSETQ. For the CDR3, the DNA is TGCGCCAGCAGCGCGGGACAGTCGAACACTGAAGCTTTCTTT. Its translation is CASSAGQSNTEAFF.

J is TRBJ2-2 and V is TRBV27; TRBD1 matches 7 bases. Germline V gene lookup returns CDR1 MNHEY and CDR2 SMNVEV (reference sequence). The CDR3 contains 15 residues. After removal of 5 bases from V and 7 bases from J, the junction contained 10 bases not matched to a gene. In DNA form, the CDR3 reads TGTGCCAGCAGTCAACAGGGGTGGAATGGCGGGGAGCTGTTTTTT. This sequence encodes CASSQQGWNGGELFF.

This chain uses TRBV6-6 with TRBJ1-4; maybe TRBD1 (5 bases). This CDR3 spans 12 amino acids. Germline values: CDR1 MNHNY, CDR2 SVGAGI (reference sequence). Between the trimmed V and J ends, which lost 8 bases and 8 bases, there was a span of 12 bases. CDR3 sequence reads: CASGAGSEKLFF. CDR3 bases: TGTGCCAGCGGGGCAGGGTCCGAAAAACTGTTTTTT.

This chain uses TRBV6-6 with TRBJ1-6; D is undetermined. This CDR3 spans 14 amino acids. V was cut by 5 bases and J by 8 bases, with 13 bases left in between. CDR1 and CDR2 (germline): MNHNY, SVGAGI (reference sequence). The CDR3 region has the DNA TGTGCCAGCAGTCCTTGGGGATCCGATTCACCCCTCCACTTT. Protein sequence: CASSPWGSDSPLHF.

The V call is TRBV5-6, the J call TRBJ1-1; TRBD1 agrees at 7 bases. The length of the CDR3 is 13 residues. V lost 3 bases and J lost 3; bases outside the gene matches: 2. The germline gives CDR1 SGHDT, CDR2 YYEEEE. The CDR3 reads CASSWTGDTEAFF. The DNA for the CDR3 is TGTGCCAGCAGCTGGACAGGTGACACTGAAGCTTTCTTT.

The chain joins TRBV6-6 to TRBJ2-7, with D possibly matching TRBD1 (5 bases). The length of the CDR3 is 14 residues. Germline V gives CDR1 MNHNY, CDR2 SVGAGI (reference sequence). Trimming left V 2 bases short and J 5 bases short, with 13 bases between. The CDR3 nucleotides read TGTGCCAGCAGTTACAAAGGGGTTGGGGACGAGCAGTACTTC. This codes for CASSYKGVGDEQYF.

This rearrangement joins TRBV2 to TRBJ2-5; D is possibly TRBD2 (6 bases). The V end lost 8 bases, the J end lost 5 bases, and 12 bases lay between the germline ends. Looked up from germline, CDR1 is SNHLY and CDR2 is FYNNEI. CDR3 length equals 12 residues. The CDR3 sequence is CASRRAGETQYF. CDR3 in DNA: TGTGCCAGCCGGAGGGCGGGGGAGACCCAGTACTTC.

This CDR3 is CAWSLQGDNEKLFF. CDR3 in DNA: TGTGCCTGGAGTCTACAGGGGGATAATGAAAAACTGTTTTTT. V usage is TRBV30 and J usage is TRBJ1-4; 8 nucleotides line up with TRBD1. Germline CDR1 is GTSNPN and CDR2 is SVGIG (reference sequence). The CDR3 loop spans 14 amino acids. V shed 2 bases and J 4 bases; nucleotides not matched to a gene: 3.

J is TRBJ2-7 and V is TRBV27; 11 nucleotides agree with TRBD2. The CDR3 is made up of 14 amino acids. J lost 7 bases, V lost 0 bases, and 2 bases had no gene match. CDR1 and CDR2 (germline): MNHEY, SMNVEV (reference sequence). The CDR3 is CASSLSSGGEEQYF. CDR3 nucleotide sequence: TGTGCCAGCAGTTTATCTAGCGGGGGGGAGGAGCAGTACTTC.

This CDR3 reads CASSRTSAGMNTEAFF. CDR3 nucleotides: TGTGCCAGCAGTAGGACTTCGGCAGGGATGAACACTGAAGCTTTCTTT. The J gene is TRBJ1-1, the V gene TRBV6-6; D is perhaps TRBD1 (5 bases). Trimming stripped 5 bases from V and 0 bases from J, with 16 bases between. The CDR3 spans 16 residues. Germline V gene lookup returns CDR1 MNHNY and CDR2 SVGAGI (reference sequence).

CDR3 in amino acids: CASSIAWGAGDEQFF. CDR3 nucleotide sequence: TGTGCCAGTAGTATAGCGTGGGGGGCCGGGGATGAGCAGTTCTTC. The V call is TRBV19, the J call TRBJ2-1; D might be TRBD1 or TRBD2, each matching 6 bases. Trimming took off 1 base at V and 8 bases at J, with 15 bases between the two ends. Per germline, CDR1 LNHDA and CDR2 SQIVND (reference sequence). CDR3 length equals 15 residues.

This clone was counted a single time. The chain recombines TRBV6-5 with TRBJ2-7, with 8 nucleotides matching TRBD2. Unmatched junction bases numbered 3, after V lost 4 bases and J lost 4 bases. Germline assignment: CDR1 MNHEY and CDR2 SVGAGI. This CDR3 contains 13 residues. CDR3 residues: CASSWGLGYEQYF. The DNA of the CDR3 is TGTGCCAGCAGTTGGGGACTAGGGTACGAGCAGTACTTC.

The chain is built from TRBV11-1 and TRBJ2-1; 8 nucleotides match TRBD2. V lost 6 bases and J lost 9; bases outside the gene matches: 13. This CDR3 is 15 amino acids long. CDR1 and CDR2 (germline): SGHAT, FQDESV (reference sequence). CDR3 region: CASSPYAGGVGEQFF. The CDR3 DNA sequence: TGTGCCAGCAGTCCCTACGCCGGGGGGGTGGGTGAGCAGTTCTTC. The whole variable domain, remainder taken from reference TRBV11-1 and TRBJ2-1, is EAEVAQSPRYKITEKSQAVAFWCDPISGHATLYWYRQILGQGPELLVQFQDESVVDDSQLPKDRFSAERLKGVDSTLKIQPAELGDSAMYLCASSPYAGGVGEQFFGPGTRLTVL.

CDR3 DNA: TGTGCCACCAGCAGATCCTTACTAGCGATGCAGTTCTTC. Translation gives CATSRSLLAMQFF. The V call is TRBV15, the J call TRBJ2-1; 7 positions match TRBD2. The junction had 7 bases not matched to a gene; V was cut back by 2 bases and J by 12 bases. Germline V gene data show CDR1 as LNHNV and CDR2 as YYDKDF (reference sequence). This CDR3 has 13 residues.

The V call is TRBV6-5, the J call TRBJ1-2; D is perhaps TRBD1 (6 bases). The germline CDR1 and CDR2 sequences are MNHEY and SVGAGI. The CDR3 totals 14 residues. V was shortened by 6 bases and J by 5 bases, with 16 bases between the two germline ends. The CDR3 sequence is CASRAGGRGYGYTF. DNA of the CDR3: TGTGCCAGCAGGGCGGGGGGGCGAGGGTATGGCTACACCTTC.

This chain links TRBV20-1 with TRBJ1-5, with D unclear. Per the germline V gene, CDR1 is DFQATT and CDR2 is SNEGSKA (reference sequence). The CDR3 loop spans 9 amino acids. The ends were cut back, 3 bases at V and 11 bases at J, with 5 bases in the middle. In nucleotides, the CDR3 is TGCAGTGCTAGCTGGGCCCAGCATTTT. Residues: CSASWAQHF.

The V gene is TRBV19, the J gene TRBJ1-3, with a possible D match to TRBD1 (5 bases). Germline CDR1 LNHDA, CDR2 SQIVND (reference sequence). CDR3 length: 15 residues. V was cut by 4 bases and J by 4 bases, with 14 bases left in between. The CDR3 DNA follows: TGTGCCAGTAGTACAACAGGAGGAGGAGGAAACACCATATATTTT. This gives the protein CASSTTGGGGNTIYF.

The V call is TRBV7-9, the J call TRBJ1-2; D not resolved. The germline gives CDR1 SEHNR, CDR2 FQNEAQ (reference sequence). Trimming left V 1 base short and J 6 bases short, with 12 bases between. This CDR3 contains 14 residues. The CDR3 region is CASSLGGQSNGYTF. For the CDR3, the DNA is TGTGCCAGCAGCTTAGGGGGTCAGAGTAATGGCTACACCTTC.

V is TRBV19 and J is TRBJ1-4; perhaps TRBD1 as D (5 bases). The CDR3 loop spans 14 amino acids. V was clipped by 7 bases and J by 6 bases, with 15 bases between them. Germline CDR1 reads LNHDA; CDR2 reads SQIVND (reference sequence). CDR3 DNA sequence: TGTGCCAGTAAAAGAGGGGACCTGGATGAAAAACTGTTTTTT. Amino acid sequence: CASKRGDLDEKLFF.